This T cell receptor (beta chain) was sequenced during a study of long-term antiretroviral therapy in people with HIV. On this clone: Antigen unknown.

Run at survey level, the immunoSEQ assay was version v3.0. TCRdb keeps only in-frame clones here, not all; method: immunoSEQ multiplex PCR. The sample yields about 30,000 clones, roughly 93% seen once. V gave up 3 bases and J gave up 2 bases, with 14 bases separating them. The CDR3 contains 15 residues. Germline CDR1 reads SGHNT; CDR2 reads YYREEE (reference sequence). Study observations and caveats: Clones that had undergone expansion before ART dominated the repertoire at all time points. HIV repertoires showed narrower CDR3 length ranges than controls.

Source: unsorted PBMCs, taken roughly 6.5 years after starting antiretroviral therapy. The rearrangement joins TRBV5-4 to TRBJ1-2, with D possibly matching TRBD1 (5 bases). This clonotype was obtained from a woman in her thirties or forties with HIV. In DNA, the CDR3 is TGTGCCAGCAGCTCGGGGCAGGGAAGCAACTATGGCTACACCTTC. It codes for CASSSGQGSNYGYTF.